The sample holds one count of the clone carrying this T cell receptor (beta chain). TCRdb keeps only in-frame clones here, not all; method: immunoSEQ multiplex PCR. Altogether fewer than 200,000 clones are present, 85% being singletons, with the ten largest covering approximately 8%. From germline, CDR1 is MNHEY and CDR2 SMNVEV (reference sequence). Trimming at V came to 2 bases and at J to 4 bases, leaving 4 bases not matched to a gene. This CDR3 is built from 14 residues. The data stem from a study of blood T cell repertoires in COVID-19. Overall study: The study drew acute and convalescent COVID-19 samples from the United States, Italy and Spain. PBMCs, B-cell-depleted T cells, or T cells were the source of the cDNA or gDNA that made up the material.

The receptor's source is an older woman with acute or convalescent COVID-19. Sequencing was performed on peripheral blood. The chain links TRBV27 to TRBJ2-5; 7 positions match TRBD2. The CDR3 loop reads CASSLAGAGETQYF. The CDR3 region has the DNA TGTGCCAGCAGTTTAGCGGGAGCAGGAGAGACCCAGTACTTC.